These 11 T cell receptor beta chains were all obtained from the same sample, sequenced in a study of T cells in Graves' hyperthyroidism and ophthalmopathy. What was amplified from RNA transcripts were TCR beta CDR3 regions. Carried out on the TCR CDR3, a first-round RT-PCR used the HTBI primer set. TCRdb itself ran the multiplex PCR reads through MiXCR, one entry per CDR3 protein. This sample has some 27,000 distinct CDR3 sequences, with less than 45% found just once. Material: blood. The source is a young woman with Graves' hyperthyroidism.

V usage is TRBV6-1 and J usage is TRBJ2-2; TRBD1 matches at 7 bases. There are 16 residues in the CDR3. The V segment lost 6 bases and the J segment 4 bases; nucleotides outside the gene matches: 11. Germline V lookup: CDR1 MNHNS, CDR2 SASEGT. CDR3 in DNA: TGTGCCAGCAGGAGGGGGCAGGGGGTCCCCACCGGGGAGCTGTTTTTT. It encodes CASRRGQGVPTGELFF.

This clonotype has ten or more counts. This chain uses TRBV3-1 with TRBJ2-6, with TRBD1 matching over 9 bases. There are 14 residues in the CDR3. V lost 6 bases and J lost 8; bases outside the gene matches: 5. The germline CDR1 and CDR2 sequences are LGHDT and YNNKEL (reference sequence). The CDR3 DNA reads as TGTGCCAGCAGTCCCGGGACAGGGACCAACGTCCTGACTTTC. It codes for CASSPGTGTNVLTF.

This clonotype has ten or more counts. V and J are TRBV18 and TRBJ2-3; D is uncertain. With 0 bases removed from V and 7 bases from J, the gap between germline ends came to 8 bases. CDR1 is KGHSH, CDR2 LQKENI, per germline. CDR3 size: 13 residues. CDR3: CASSPPVLNTQYF. The CDR3 coding sequence is TGTGCCAGCTCACCACCGGTGCTCAATACGCAGTATTTT.

The genes are TRBV20-1 and TRBJ2-5, with D maybe TRBD1 (6 bases). Trimming cost V 6 bases and J 5 bases, with 25 bases left between them. The CDR3 runs 16 residues. The germline CDR1 and CDR2 sequences are DFQATT and SNEGSKA (reference sequence). The CDR3 bases are TGCAGTGCGCTTATTCAGGGGAACAGACGCGACGAGACCCAGTACTTC. Residues: CSALIQGNRRDETQYF.

The rearrangement joins TRBV7-2 to TRBJ2-2, with D possibly matching TRBD2 (5 bases). Per the germline V gene, CDR1 is SGHTA and CDR2 is FQGNSA. Deletions cut 0 bases from V and 6 bases from J, with 11 bases between. CDR3 size: 15 residues. CDR3 nucleotides: TGTGCCAGCAGCTTAGCGACACTCGGGGCCGGGGAGCTGTTTTTT. It encodes CASSLATLGAGELFF.

The genes are TRBV20-1 and TRBJ1-1; D is unclear. The CDR3 runs to 14 residues. The V end was cut by 0 bases, the J end by 2 bases, with 10 bases between. Germline CDR1 and CDR2: DFQATT and SNEGSKA (reference sequence). DNA of the CDR3: TGCAGTGCTAGAGATATAGGGATAAACACTGAAGCTTTCTTT. This codes for CSARDIGINTEAFF.

This rearrangement joins TRBV12-3 or TRBV12-4 to TRBJ2-1, with D possibly matching TRBD2 (5 bases). The J call may be in error: the DNA end matches TRBJ2-7 better. This CDR3 region has 14 residues. The CDR3 DNA reads as TGTGCCAGCAGTTCAAGTGGGAGATTCAATGAGCAGTACTTC. Translated, it gives CASSSSGRFNEQYF.

This chain links TRBV2 with TRBJ1-3, with no clear D. V lost 6 bases, J lost 4 bases, and 7 bases lay in between. The CDR3 has 12 amino acids. Germline loops: CDR1 SNHLY, CDR2 FYNNEI. CDR3 bases: TGTGCCAGCAGGGTCTCGGGAAACACCATATATTTT. Its translation is CASRVSGNTIYF.

The gene calls are TRBV20-1 and TRBJ1-1, with D unclear. This CDR3 is built from 14 residues. The V end was cut by 2 bases, the J end by 6 bases, with 16 bases between. Per the germline V gene, CDR1 is DFQATT and CDR2 is SNEGSKA (reference sequence). The CDR3 nucleotides read TGCAGTGCTAGACTAGCGGGAGGGCTCGCTGAAGCTTTCTTT. Protein sequence: CSARLAGGLAEAFF.

In its sample, this clonotype was seen many times. The chain joins TRBV3-1 to TRBJ2-7, with a weak D call TRBD2 (5 bases). Germline V gives CDR1 LGHDT, CDR2 YNNKEL (reference sequence). The CDR3 runs 13 residues. Trimming shortened V by 0 bases and J by 7 bases, and 10 bases separated the two germline ends. CDR3 sequence: CASSQDIAREQYF. The CDR3 DNA is TGTGCCAGCAGCCAAGATATAGCGCGAGAGCAGTACTTC.

The table lists this clonotype with many counts. The V and J genes are TRBV4-1 and TRBJ1-5; D unresolved. Looked up from germline, CDR1 is MGHRA and CDR2 is YSYEKL. This CDR3 is 14 amino acids long. V lost 0 bases and J lost 4, with 7 bases in between. The CDR3 loop reads CASSQDQLNQPQHF. The CDR3 region has the DNA TGCGCCAGCAGCCAAGATCAGTTGAATCAGCCCCAGCATTTT.